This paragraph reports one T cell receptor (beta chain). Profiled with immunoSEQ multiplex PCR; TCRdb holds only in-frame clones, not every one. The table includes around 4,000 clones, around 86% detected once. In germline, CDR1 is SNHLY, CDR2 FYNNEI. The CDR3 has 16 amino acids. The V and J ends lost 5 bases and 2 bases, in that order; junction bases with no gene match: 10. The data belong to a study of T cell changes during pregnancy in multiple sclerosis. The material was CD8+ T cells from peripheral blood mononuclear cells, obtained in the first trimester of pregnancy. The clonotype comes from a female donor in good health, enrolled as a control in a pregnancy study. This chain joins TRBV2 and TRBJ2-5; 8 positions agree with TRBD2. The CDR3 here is CASSMSPAGDQETQYF. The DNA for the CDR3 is TGTGCCAGCAGTATGTCGCCAGCGGGGGATCAAGAGACCCAGTACTTC.